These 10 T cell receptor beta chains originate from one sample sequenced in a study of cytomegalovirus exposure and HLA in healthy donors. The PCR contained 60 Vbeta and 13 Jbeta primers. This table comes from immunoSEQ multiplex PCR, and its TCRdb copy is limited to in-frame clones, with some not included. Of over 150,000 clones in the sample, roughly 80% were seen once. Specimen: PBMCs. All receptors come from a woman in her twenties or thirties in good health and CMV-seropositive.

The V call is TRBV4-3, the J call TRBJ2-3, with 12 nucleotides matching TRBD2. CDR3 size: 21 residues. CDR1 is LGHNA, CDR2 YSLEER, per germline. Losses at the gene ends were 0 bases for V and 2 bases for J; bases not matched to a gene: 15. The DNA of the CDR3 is TGCGCCAGCAGCCAAGACCCCGCCGGACTAGCGGGGTGGGGAAACACAGATACGCAGTATTTT. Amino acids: CASSQDPAGLAGWGNTDTQYF.

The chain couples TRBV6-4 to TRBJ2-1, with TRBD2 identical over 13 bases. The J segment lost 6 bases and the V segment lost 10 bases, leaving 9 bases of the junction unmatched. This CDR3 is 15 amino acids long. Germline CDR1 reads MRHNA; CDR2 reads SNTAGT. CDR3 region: CATRQGTSGTNEQFF. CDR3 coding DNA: TGTGCCACCAGACAAGGGACTAGCGGGACCAATGAGCAGTTCTTC.

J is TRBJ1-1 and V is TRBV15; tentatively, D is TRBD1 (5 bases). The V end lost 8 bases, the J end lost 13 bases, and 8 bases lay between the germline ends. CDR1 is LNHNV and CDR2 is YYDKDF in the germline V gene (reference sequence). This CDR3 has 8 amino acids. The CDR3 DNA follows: TGTGCCACCGGGGGGGGTTTCTTT. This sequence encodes CATGGGFF.

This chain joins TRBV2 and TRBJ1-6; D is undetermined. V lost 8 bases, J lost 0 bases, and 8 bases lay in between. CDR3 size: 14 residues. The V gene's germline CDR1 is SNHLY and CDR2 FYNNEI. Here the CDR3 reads CASGEVSYNSPLHF. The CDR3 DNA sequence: TGTGCCAGCGGAGAGGTCTCCTATAATTCACCCCTCCACTTT. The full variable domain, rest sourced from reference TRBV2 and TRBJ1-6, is EPEVTQTPSHQVTQMGQEVILRCVPISNHLYFYWYRQILGQKVEFLVSFYNNEISEKSEIFDDQFSVERPDGSNFTLKIRSTKLEDSAMYFCASGEVSYNSPLHFGNGTRLTVT.

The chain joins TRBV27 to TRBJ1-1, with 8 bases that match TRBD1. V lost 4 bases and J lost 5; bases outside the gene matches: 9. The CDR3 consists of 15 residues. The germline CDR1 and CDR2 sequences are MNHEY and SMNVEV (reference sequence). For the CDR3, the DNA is TGTGCCAGCAGTTCACCAAGGACAGGGTATACTGAAGCTTTCTTT. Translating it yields CASSSPRTGYTEAFF.

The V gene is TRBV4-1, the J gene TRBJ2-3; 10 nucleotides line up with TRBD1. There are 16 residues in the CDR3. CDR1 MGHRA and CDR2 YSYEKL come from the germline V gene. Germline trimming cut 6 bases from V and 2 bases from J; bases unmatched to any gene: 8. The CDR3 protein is CASRPLGTGDTDTQYF. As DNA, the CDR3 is TGCGCCAGCAGACCCCTCGGGACAGGGGACACAGATACGCAGTATTTT.

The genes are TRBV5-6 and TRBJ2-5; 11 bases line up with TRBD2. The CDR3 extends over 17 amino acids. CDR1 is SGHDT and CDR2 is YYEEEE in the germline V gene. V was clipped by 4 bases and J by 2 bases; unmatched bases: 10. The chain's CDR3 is CASSVGLAEITQETQYF. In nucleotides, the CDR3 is TGTGCCAGCAGCGTGGGACTAGCGGAGATTACACAAGAGACCCAGTACTTC.

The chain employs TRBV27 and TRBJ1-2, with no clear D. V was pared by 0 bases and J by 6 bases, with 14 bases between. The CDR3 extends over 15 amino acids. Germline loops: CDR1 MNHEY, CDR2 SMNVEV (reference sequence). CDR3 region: CASSLSRGLGHGYTF. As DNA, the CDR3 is TGTGCCAGCAGTTTATCTCGGGGTCTCGGGCATGGCTACACCTTC.

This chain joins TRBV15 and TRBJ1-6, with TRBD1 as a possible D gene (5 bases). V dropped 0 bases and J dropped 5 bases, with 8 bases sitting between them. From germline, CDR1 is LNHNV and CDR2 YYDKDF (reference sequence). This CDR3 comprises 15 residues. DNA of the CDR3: TGTGCCACCAGCAGAGATCGGGGGGATAATTCACCCCTCCACTTT. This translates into CATSRDRGDNSPLHF.

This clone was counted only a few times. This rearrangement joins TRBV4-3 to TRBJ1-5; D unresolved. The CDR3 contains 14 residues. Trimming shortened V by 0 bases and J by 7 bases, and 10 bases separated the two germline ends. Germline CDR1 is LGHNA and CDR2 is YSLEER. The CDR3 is CASSQEHPWQPQHF. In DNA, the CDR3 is TGCGCCAGCAGCCAAGAACATCCGTGGCAGCCCCAGCATTTT.